The text below deals with one T cell receptor (beta chain). Its antigen remains unidentified. TCRdb keeps only in-frame clones here, not all; method: immunoSEQ multiplex PCR. Found here are millions of clones, 85% to 95% of them singletons; the top ten hold 1% to 1.3%. The data were taken from a study of shared clonotypes between healthy human individuals. Only CD45RO-negative cells positively selected for CCR7 counted as naive CD8 cells, so terminally differentiated effector memory CD45RA+ cells were excluded. The study's findings and limits: Generation probabilities were higher for clonotypes shared across all four sorted-subset donors than for unshared ones. In this cohort, only blood was sampled, and tissue repertoires likely differ.

Looked up from germline, CDR1 is MNHEY and CDR2 is SMNVEV (reference sequence). This CDR3 is 14 amino acids long. Between the trimmed V and J ends, which lost 6 bases and 1 base, there was a span of 13 bases. The chain combines TRBV27 with TRBJ2-7; a possible D gene is TRBD2 (5 bases). Sequencing input: naive CD8+ T cells sorted from blood. The sequence came from a man younger than 30 in good health. CDR3 coding DNA: TGTGCCAGCAGGTCAGTGAGGGAGTCCTACGAGCAGTACTTC. It translates to CASRSVRESYEQYF.